The 29 T cell receptor beta chains reported below all come from one sample, sequenced in a study of T cells after yellow fever vaccination. TCRdb re-derived calls from the 5' RACE reads in MiXCR, one entry per CDR3 protein. The sample shows a few hundred thousand distinct CDR3 sequences, around 16% of them seen only once. The sample in question was PBMCs, obtained around 5 days after the first yellow fever vaccination. Every receptor here comes from a man between 18 and 29 years old who received the YFV17D yellow fever vaccine.

This clonotype was seen a handful of times. The CDR3 region is CASSFQGRNTIYF. The CDR3 DNA is TGTGCCAGCAGCTTTCAGGGCCGAAACACCATATATTTT. The chain uses TRBV7-2 and TRBJ1-3; perhaps TRBD1 as D (5 bases). The V gene lost 3 bases and the J gene lost 5 bases, with 8 bases spanning the gap. Germline CDR1 reads SGHTA; CDR2 reads FQGNSA. The CDR3 is 13 amino acids.

This clonotype was observed a few times. The CDR3 DNA reads as TGTGCCAGCAGCTTAGACAGAGGGACAGCCCTAAACATTCAGTACTTC. Protein: CASSLDRGTALNIQYF. The chain links TRBV11-2 to TRBJ2-4, with 7 nucleotides matching TRBD1. J was trimmed by 6 bases and V by 0 bases; bases with no gene match: 8. Germline V gene lookup returns CDR1 SGHAT and CDR2 FQNNGV. This CDR3 contains 16 residues. Based on the CDR3 plus reference TRBV11-2 and TRBJ2-4, the full variable domain is EAGVAQSPRYKIIEKRQSVAFWCNPISGHATLYWYQQILGQGPKLLIQFQNNGVVDDSQLPKDRFSAERLKGVDSTLKIQPAKLEDSAVYLCASSLDRGTALNIQYFGAGTRLSVL.

This clonotype was observed a handful of times. The V gene is TRBV6-1, the J gene TRBJ1-4; D unclear. The V and J ends lost 6 bases and 7 bases respectively, with 12 bases between them. The germline gives CDR1 MNHNS, CDR2 SASEGT. This CDR3 has 13 amino acids. As DNA, the CDR3 is TGTGCCAGCAGGCGACCGGGTTCTGAAAAACTGTTTTTT. Its protein is CASRRPGSEKLFF.

The rearrangement joins TRBV4-3 to TRBJ1-4, with a weak D call TRBD1 (6 bases). CDR1 is LGHNA and CDR2 is YSLEER in the germline V gene. V lost 4 bases, J lost 8 bases, and 11 bases lay in between. CDR3 length: 13 residues. CDR3 in DNA: TGCGCCAGCAGCCTAAGGGACAACGAAAAACTGTTTTTT. It encodes CASSLRDNEKLFF.

V is TRBV29-1 and J is TRBJ2-6; 12 bases align to TRBD2. This CDR3 is built from 17 residues. The V segment lost 6 bases and the J segment 4 bases; nucleotides outside the gene matches: 10. CDR1 SQVTM and CDR2 ANQGSEA come from the germline V gene. CDR3 sequence reads: CSVQRLAGASGANVLTF. Written as DNA, the CDR3 is TGCAGCGTCCAAAGACTAGCGGGGGCTTCGGGGGCCAACGTCCTGACTTTC.

This clonotype showed up just a few times. The CDR3 DNA reads as TGTGCCAGCAGTTACCCCCTAGCGGGGGGGACGAATGAGCAGTTCTTC. This codes for CASSYPLAGGTNEQFF. The chain employs TRBV6-2 or TRBV6-3 and TRBJ2-1; 12 positions agree with TRBD2. This CDR3 spans 16 amino acids. CDR1 MNHEY and CDR2 SVGEGT come from the germline V gene. With V trimmed by 2 bases and J by 7 bases, 6 bases remained unmatched.

This clonotype was observed a few times. V gene TRBV6-5 combines with J gene TRBJ1-5; D unresolved. Germline CDR1 reads MNHEY; CDR2 reads SVGAGI. The CDR3 runs to 13 residues. Between the trimmed V and J ends, which lost 2 bases and 7 bases, there was a span of 9 bases. The CDR3 DNA sequence: TGTGCCAGCAGTTACGGGGAGAGGCAGCCCCAGCATTTT. It encodes CASSYGERQPQHF.

The chain uses TRBV28 and TRBJ2-5, with 11 positions matching TRBD1. V shed 7 bases, J shed 5 bases, and the junction held 15 bases outside the gene matches. Germline CDR1 is MDHEN and CDR2 is SYDVKM. The CDR3 runs to 17 residues. The CDR3 DNA reads as TGTGCCAGCAATACTAATTCCGGGACAGGGGGTCGGGAGACCCAGTACTTC. Translation gives CASNTNSGTGGRETQYF.

J is TRBJ2-7 and V is TRBV18; 7 bases match TRBD1. V shed 3 bases, J shed 3 bases, and the junction held 14 bases outside the gene matches. The germline V gene has CDR1 KGHSH and CDR2 LQKENI. The CDR3 has 17 residues. CDR3 amino acids: CASSPGKTGTDLYEQYF. DNA for the CDR3: TGTGCCAGCTCACCGGGGAAAACCGGGACAGACCTCTACGAGCAGTACTTC.

V is TRBV5-1 and J is TRBJ2-7; D is tentatively TRBD1 or TRBD2 (5 bases each). The CDR3 sequence is 14 residues long. The germline CDR1 and CDR2 sequences are SGHRS and YFSETQ. V gave up 2 bases and J gave up 5 bases, with 14 bases separating them. The CDR3 sequence is CASSLTGRENEQYF. The DNA of the CDR3 is TGCGCCAGCAGCTTAACGGGCAGGGAGAACGAGCAGTACTTC.

This clonotype occurred once. This chain links TRBV27 with TRBJ1-2; D perhaps matches TRBD1 (6 bases). The V gene's germline CDR1 is MNHEY and CDR2 SMNVEV (reference sequence). The CDR3 is 15 amino acids. V was cut by 0 bases and J by 4 bases, with 12 bases left in between. CDR3 sequence reads: CASSLSNKGVYGYTF. CDR3 nucleotide sequence: TGTGCCAGCAGTTTATCGAATAAGGGGGTCTATGGCTACACCTTC.

The chain uses TRBV24-1 and TRBJ2-1, with 11 bases that match TRBD2. The germline V gene encodes CDR1 KGHDR and CDR2 SFDVKD. J gave up 1 base and V 4 bases, and 2 bases lay outside the gene matches. The CDR3 sequence is 16 residues long. Here the CDR3 reads CATSDRTSGSYNEQFF. The DNA for the CDR3 is TGTGCCACCAGTGACAGGACTAGCGGGTCCTACAATGAGCAGTTCTTC.

This clonotype was picked up a small number of times. The V and J genes are TRBV14 and TRBJ2-2; no definite D call. Between the trimmed V and J ends, which lost 0 bases and 4 bases, there was a span of 15 bases. Germline V gene lookup returns CDR1 SGHDN and CDR2 FVKESK. This CDR3 region has 17 residues. CDR3 DNA: TGTGCCAGCAGCCAAGATATCCTGGCGGTTATCACCGGGGAGCTGTTTTTT. Protein: CASSQDILAVITGELFF.

In its sample, this clonotype was seen a few times. The chain couples TRBV7-3 to TRBJ2-3, with D uncertain. With 1 base removed from V and 7 bases from J, the gap between germline ends came to 9 bases. The CDR3 extends over 13 amino acids. Looked up from germline, CDR1 is SGHTA and CDR2 is FQGTGA. CDR3 amino acids: CASSLNSRNTQYF. In DNA, the CDR3 is TGTGCCAGCAGCTTAAATTCGAGGAATACGCAGTATTTT.

The chain recombines TRBV4-2 with TRBJ2-1, with TRBD2 matching over 11 bases. Germline assignment: CDR1 LGHNA and CDR2 YNFKEQ. The junction had 13 bases not matched to a gene; V was cut back by 0 bases and J by 9 bases. The CDR3 consists of 18 residues. The CDR3 DNA is TGTGCCAGCAGCCAAGATGCACTAGCGGGGGCCCAAAGAAGTGAGCAGTTCTTC. Translated, it gives CASSQDALAGAQRSEQFF.

V is TRBV11-2 and J is TRBJ2-3, with a weak D call TRBD1 (6 bases). V lost 7 bases and J 7 bases, leaving 15 bases between the germline ends. CDR1 is SGHAT and CDR2 is FQNNGV in the germline V gene. The CDR3 contains 13 residues. CDR3 sequence reads: CASNVQGSNTQYF. In nucleotides, the CDR3 is TGTGCCAGCAACGTACAGGGTTCAAATACGCAGTATTTT.

The CDR3 is CASSELEGQQFF. CDR3 coding DNA: TGTGCCAGCAGTGAGTTAGAGGGGCAGCAGTTCTTC. The chain combines TRBV2 with TRBJ2-1; D could derive from TRBD1 or TRBD2 (5 bases each). CDR1 SNHLY and CDR2 FYNNEI come from the germline V gene. Trimming removed 3 bases from V and 11 bases from J, with 11 bases in between. The CDR3 has 12 amino acids.

The CDR3, as DNA: TGTGCCAGCAGCCTGCAAGCGACAGTTGGGGGAAAACTGTTTTTT. Translating it yields CASSLQATVGGKLFF. The rearrangement uses TRBV12-3 or TRBV12-4 and TRBJ1-4, with a tentative D call TRBD1 (5 bases). Trimming removed 6 bases at V and 10 bases at J, with 21 bases between. The CDR3 runs 15 residues.

The genes are TRBV20-1 and TRBJ1-2, with D maybe TRBD1 (5 bases). V lost 2 bases and J 2 bases, leaving 9 bases between the germline ends. The germline V gene has CDR1 DFQATT and CDR2 SNEGSKA (reference sequence). The CDR3 has 13 residues. This CDR3 is CSARKGENYGYTF. Written as DNA, the CDR3 is TGCAGTGCTAGAAAAGGGGAAAACTATGGCTACACCTTC.

The chain carries TRBV20-1 and TRBJ2-7; no firm D call. The length of the CDR3 is 12 residues. Trimming removed 3 bases at V and 4 bases at J, with 10 bases between. Per germline, CDR1 DFQATT and CDR2 SNEGSKA (reference sequence). The CDR3 DNA reads TGCAGTGCTAGGGTTCCTGGGTACGAGCAGTACTTC. Encoded protein: CSARVPGYEQYF.

This chain joins TRBV5-1 and TRBJ2-1, with D hard to call. V lost 2 bases and J lost 8, with 8 bases in between. CDR1 is SGHRS and CDR2 is YFSETQ in the germline V gene. The CDR3 is 12 residues long. CDR3 loop: CASSFAIHEQFF. The CDR3 DNA sequence: TGCGCCAGCAGCTTCGCTATTCATGAGCAGTTCTTC. Supplemented by reference TRBV5-1 and TRBJ2-1, the full variable domain reads KAGVTQTPRYLIKTRGQQVTLSCSPISGHRSVSWYQQTPGQGLQFLFEYFSETQRNKGNFPGRFSGRQFSNSRSEMNVSTLELGDSALYLCASSFAIHEQFFGPGTRLTVL.

Comment on this clonotype: Since no conserved phenylalanine or tryptophan closes the CDR3, a read error is the likely cause. The CDR3 nucleotides are TGCAGTGCTAGAGATCGCCTAGCGGGCACAGATACGCAGTATTCT. Protein product: CSARDRLAGTDTQYS. The gene calls are TRBV20-1 and TRBJ2-3; 7 bases agree with TRBD2. Trimming removed 0 bases from V and 1 base from J; junction bases left unmatched: 4. There are 15 residues in the CDR3. The germline V gene encodes CDR1 DFQATT and CDR2 SNEGSKA (reference sequence).

This clonotype occurred a few times. The chain recombines TRBV15 with TRBJ1-2; D gene unclear. Germline V gene sequence: CDR1 LNHNV, CDR2 YYDKDF (reference sequence). This CDR3 is 14 amino acids long. Trimming cost V 0 bases and J 2 bases, with 7 bases left between them. This chain's CDR3 is CATSRDYLNYGYTF. In nucleotides, the CDR3 is TGTGCCACCAGCAGAGATTACCTAAACTATGGCTACACCTTC.

This rearrangement joins TRBV4-1 to TRBJ1-2, with D possibly TRBD1 on 5 matching bases. The CDR3 consists of 14 residues. Germline CDR1 reads MGHRA; CDR2 reads YSYEKL. Trimming cost V 6 bases and J 8 bases, with 19 bases left between them. CDR3 region: CASRPTGTWRGYTF. DNA for the CDR3: TGCGCCAGCAGACCCACAGGAACGTGGCGGGGCTACACCTTC.

This chain joins TRBV6-5 and TRBJ2-1; D is uncertain. Germline V gene data show CDR1 as MNHEY and CDR2 as SVGAGI. V lost 6 bases to trimming and J lost 9 bases, with 9 bases between them. This CDR3 has 11 amino acids. CDR3 DNA sequence: TGTGCCAGCAGAACGGCCCGTGAGCAGTTCTTC. Encoded protein: CASRTAREQFF.

Many counts were recorded for this clonotype. The CDR3 bases are TGTGCCAGCAGCTTAGGCCCGGACTCCCAAGAGACCCAGTACTTC. Translation gives CASSLGPDSQETQYF. The chain uses TRBV7-9 and TRBJ2-5; weak D call: TRBD2 (5 bases). Germline V lookup: CDR1 SEHNR, CDR2 FQNEAQ (reference sequence). The CDR3 has 15 residues. Trimming cost V 1 base and J 1 base, with 10 bases left between them. The full variable domain, with the rest looked up from reference TRBV7-9 and TRBJ2-5, is DTGVSQNPRHKITKRGQNVTFRCDPISEHNRLYWYRQTLGQGPEFLTYFQNEAQLEKSRLLSDRFSAERPKGSFSTLEIQRTEQGDSAMYLCASSLGPDSQETQYFGPGTRLLVL.

The rearrangement links TRBV20-1 to TRBJ2-1, with D tentatively TRBD1 (6 bases). Germline CDR1 is DFQATT and CDR2 is SNEGSKA (reference sequence). The CDR3 runs to 14 residues. V gave up 6 bases and J gave up 0 bases, with 12 bases separating them. This CDR3 reads CSATRTDSYNEQFF. As DNA, the CDR3 is TGCAGTGCCACAAGGACAGACTCCTACAATGAGCAGTTCTTC.

A remark on this clonotype: The CDR3 end shows no conserved phenylalanine or tryptophan, and so a read error is likely. V usage is TRBV28 and J usage is TRBJ2-4; the match to TRBD1 covers 8 bases. CDR1 and CDR2 (germline): MDHEN, SYDVKM. The CDR3 is 14 amino acids. Trimming at V came to 9 bases and at J to 6 bases, leaving 10 bases not matched to a gene. CDR3 bases: TGTGCCAGTCAGGGGGCGTGGGTTGCAAACATTCAGTACCTC. This sequence encodes CASQGAWVANIQYL.

The chain has TRBV2 and TRBJ2-5; 12 bases align to TRBD2. In germline, CDR1 is SNHLY, CDR2 FYNNEI. There are 15 residues in the CDR3. The junction had 5 bases not matched to a gene; V was cut back by 6 bases and J by 3 bases. The CDR3, as DNA: TGTGCCAGCAGACCTCGGACTAGCGGGGAAGAGACCCAGTACTTC. This codes for CASRPRTSGEETQYF.